This TCR beta chain was recorded in a study of Ad26.COV2.S vaccination and SARS-CoV-2 variants. Sequenced by immunoSEQ multiplex PCR; TCRdb stores in-frame clones only, minus some. The sample includes some 500,000 clones, roughly nine tenths of them seen just once. The ends were cut back, 4 bases at V and 9 bases at J, with 15 bases in the middle. The germline CDR1 and CDR2 sequences are KGHSH and LQKENI. The CDR3 is 13 amino acids. This clone appeared once. Regarding treatment: 15 to 20 received Ad26.COV2.S at low or high dose, single or two shots; about five received placebo; per-sample allocation not given. At day 63 after the first vaccine or placebo injection, samples were drawn.

The sample here was peripheral blood, taken in a trial of Ad26.COV2.S vaccine versus placebo. This rearrangement joins TRBV18 to TRBJ1-2; perhaps TRBD1 as D (6 bases). The source is a person aged 18-65 years who received the Ad26.COV2.S COVID-19 vaccine or a placebo. CDR3 nucleotide sequence: TGTGCCAGCTCACGATCACAGGGTGAGAGCTACACCTTC. As protein: CASSRSQGESYTF. Full variable domain (outside the CDR3, taken from reference TRBV18 and TRBJ1-2): NAGVMQNPRHLVRRRGQEARLRCSPMKGHSHVYWYRQLPEEGLKFMVYLQKENIIDESGMPKERFSAEFPKEGPSILRIQQVVRGDSAAYFCASSRSQGESYTFGSGTRLTVV.